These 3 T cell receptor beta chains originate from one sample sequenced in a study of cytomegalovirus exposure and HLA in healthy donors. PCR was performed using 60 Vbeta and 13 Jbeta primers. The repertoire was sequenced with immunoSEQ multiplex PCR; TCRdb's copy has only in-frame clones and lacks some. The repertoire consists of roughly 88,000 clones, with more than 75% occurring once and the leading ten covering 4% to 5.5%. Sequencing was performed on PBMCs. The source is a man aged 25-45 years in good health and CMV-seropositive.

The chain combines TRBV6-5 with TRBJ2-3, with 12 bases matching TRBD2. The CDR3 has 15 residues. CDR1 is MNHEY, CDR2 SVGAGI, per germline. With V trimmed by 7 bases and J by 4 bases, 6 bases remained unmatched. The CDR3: CASTRLAGVSDTQYF. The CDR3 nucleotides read TGTGCCAGCACCCGACTAGCGGGAGTTTCAGATACGCAGTATTTT.

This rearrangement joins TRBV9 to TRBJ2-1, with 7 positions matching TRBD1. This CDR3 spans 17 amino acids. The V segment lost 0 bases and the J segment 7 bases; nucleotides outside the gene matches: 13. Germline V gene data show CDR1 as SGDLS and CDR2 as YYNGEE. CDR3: CASSVGSGSQGWNEQFF. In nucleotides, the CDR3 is TGTGCCAGCAGCGTAGGATCGGGTTCACAGGGGTGGAATGAGCAGTTCTTC. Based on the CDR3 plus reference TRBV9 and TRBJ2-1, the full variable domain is DSGVTQTPKHLITATGQRVTLRCSPRSGDLSVYWYQQSLDQGLQFLIQYYNGEERAKGNILERFSAQQFPDLHSELNLSSLELGDSALYFCASSVGSGSQGWNEQFFGPGTRLTVL.

DNA of the CDR3: TGTGCCAGCAGTGCCCGACTTGTTCCGACTGGGGCCAACGTCCTGACTTTC. It codes for CASSARLVPTGANVLTF. The genes are TRBV6-1 and TRBJ2-6; D is ambiguous. Trimming removed 4 bases at V and 2 bases at J, with 15 bases between. Germline V CDR1 and CDR2: MNHNS, SASEGT. This CDR3 has 17 residues.